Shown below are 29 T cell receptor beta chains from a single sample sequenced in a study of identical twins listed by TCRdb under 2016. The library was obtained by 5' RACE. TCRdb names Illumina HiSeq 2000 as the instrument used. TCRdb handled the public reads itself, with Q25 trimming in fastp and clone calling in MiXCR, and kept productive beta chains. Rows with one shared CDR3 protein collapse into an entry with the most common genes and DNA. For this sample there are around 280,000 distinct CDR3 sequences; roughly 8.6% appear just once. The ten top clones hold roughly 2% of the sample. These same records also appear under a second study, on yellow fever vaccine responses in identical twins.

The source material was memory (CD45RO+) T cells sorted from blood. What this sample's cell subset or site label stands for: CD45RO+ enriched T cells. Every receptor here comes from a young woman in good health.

CDR3 nucleotide sequence: TGTGCCAGCTCGGTGGGGGAATATGGCACTGAAGCTTTCTTT. It specifies CASSVGEYGTEAFF. This chain uses TRBV18 with TRBJ1-1; possibly TRBD1 for D (5 bases). Germline-derived CDR1 and CDR2 are KGHSH and LQKENI. Trimming removed 6 bases at V and 4 bases at J, with 15 bases between. CDR3 length: 14 residues.

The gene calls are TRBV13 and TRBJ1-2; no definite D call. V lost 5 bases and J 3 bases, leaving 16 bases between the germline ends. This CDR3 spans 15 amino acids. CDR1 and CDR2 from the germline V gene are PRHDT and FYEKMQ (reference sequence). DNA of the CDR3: TGTGCCAGCAGCCCCCGCGGCGGCGCCTACTATGGCTACACCTTC. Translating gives CASSPRGGAYYGYTF. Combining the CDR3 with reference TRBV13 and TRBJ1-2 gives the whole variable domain AAGVIQSPRHLIKEKRETATLKCYPIPRHDTVYWYQQGPGQDPQFLISFYEKMQSDKGSIPDRFSAQQFSDYHSELNMSSLELGDSALYFCASSPRGGAYYGYTFGSGTRLTVV.

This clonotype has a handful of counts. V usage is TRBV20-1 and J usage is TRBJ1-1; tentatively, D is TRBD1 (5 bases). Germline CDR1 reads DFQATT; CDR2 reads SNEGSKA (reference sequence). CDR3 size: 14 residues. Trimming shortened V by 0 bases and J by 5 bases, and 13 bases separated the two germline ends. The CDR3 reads CSARDLGRETEAFF. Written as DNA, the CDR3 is TGCAGTGCTAGAGATCTGGGCAGGGAGACTGAAGCTTTCTTT.

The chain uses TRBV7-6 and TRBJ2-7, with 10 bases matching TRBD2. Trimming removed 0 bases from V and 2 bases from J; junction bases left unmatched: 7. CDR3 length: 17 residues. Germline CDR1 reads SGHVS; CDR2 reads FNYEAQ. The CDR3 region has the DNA TGTGCCAGCAGCTTAGCCCCCCGCAGCGGGAGGGCCTACGAGCAGTACTTC. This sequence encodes CASSLAPRSGRAYEQYF.

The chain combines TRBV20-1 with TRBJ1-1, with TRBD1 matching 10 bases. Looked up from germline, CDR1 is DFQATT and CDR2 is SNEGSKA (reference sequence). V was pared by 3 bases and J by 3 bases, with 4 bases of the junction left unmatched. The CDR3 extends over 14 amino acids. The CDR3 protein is CSASLGQGYTEAFF. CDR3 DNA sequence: TGCAGTGCTAGTCTGGGACAGGGGTACACTGAAGCTTTCTTT.

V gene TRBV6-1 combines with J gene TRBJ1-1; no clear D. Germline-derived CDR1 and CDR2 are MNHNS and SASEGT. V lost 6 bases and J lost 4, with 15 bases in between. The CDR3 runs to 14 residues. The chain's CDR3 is CASSPSLGSTEAFF. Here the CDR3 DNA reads TGTGCCAGCAGCCCCTCCTTGGGGAGCACTGAAGCTTTCTTT.

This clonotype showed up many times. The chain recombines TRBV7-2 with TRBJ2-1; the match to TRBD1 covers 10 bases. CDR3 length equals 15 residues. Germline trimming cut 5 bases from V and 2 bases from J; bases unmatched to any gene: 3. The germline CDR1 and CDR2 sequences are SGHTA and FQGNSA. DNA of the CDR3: TGTGCCAGCAGCGCCGGACAGGGGGCCTACAATGAGCAGTTCTTC. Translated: CASSAGQGAYNEQFF.

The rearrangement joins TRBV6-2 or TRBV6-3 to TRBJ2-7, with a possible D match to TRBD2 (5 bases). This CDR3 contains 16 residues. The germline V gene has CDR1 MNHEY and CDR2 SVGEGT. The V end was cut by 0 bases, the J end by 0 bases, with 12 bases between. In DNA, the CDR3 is TGTGCCAGCAGTTACTCTAGAGAGGGTCCCTCCTACGAGCAGTACTTC. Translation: CASSYSREGPSYEQYF.

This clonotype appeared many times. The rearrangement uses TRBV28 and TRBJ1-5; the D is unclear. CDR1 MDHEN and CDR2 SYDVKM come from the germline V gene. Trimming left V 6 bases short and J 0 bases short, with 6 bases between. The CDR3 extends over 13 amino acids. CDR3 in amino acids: CASRGYSNQPQHF. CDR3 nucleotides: TGTGCCAGCAGGGGGTATAGCAATCAGCCCCAGCATTTT. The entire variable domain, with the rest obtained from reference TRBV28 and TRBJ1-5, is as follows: DVKVTQSSRYLVKRTGEKVFLECVQDMDHENMFWYRQDPGLGLRLIYFSYDVKMKEKGDIPEGYSVSREKKERFSLILESASTNQTSMYLCASRGYSNQPQHFGDGTRLSIL.

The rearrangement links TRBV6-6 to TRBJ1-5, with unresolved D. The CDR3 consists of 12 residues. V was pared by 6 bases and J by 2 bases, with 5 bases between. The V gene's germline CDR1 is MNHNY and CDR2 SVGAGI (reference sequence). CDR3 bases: TGTGCCAGCAGCGGTGGCAATCAGCCCCAGCATTTT. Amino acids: CASSGGNQPQHF.

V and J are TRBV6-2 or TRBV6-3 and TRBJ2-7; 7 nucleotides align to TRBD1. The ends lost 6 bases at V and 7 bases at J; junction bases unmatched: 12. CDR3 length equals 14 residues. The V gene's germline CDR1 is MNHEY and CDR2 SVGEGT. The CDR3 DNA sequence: TGTGCCAGCAGGACAGGGAGTGATTCGGGAGAGCAGTACGTC. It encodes CASRTGSDSGEQYV.

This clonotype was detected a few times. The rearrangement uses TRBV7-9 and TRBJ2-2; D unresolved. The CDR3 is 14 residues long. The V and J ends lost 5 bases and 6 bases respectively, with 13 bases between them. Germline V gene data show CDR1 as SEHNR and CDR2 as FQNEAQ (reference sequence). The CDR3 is CASSPRLGAGELFF. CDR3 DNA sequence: TGTGCCAGCAGCCCCAGGCTTGGAGCCGGGGAGCTGTTTTTT. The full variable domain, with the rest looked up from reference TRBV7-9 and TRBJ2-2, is DTGVSQNPRHKITKRGQNVTFRCDPISEHNRLYWYRQTLGQGPEFLTYFQNEAQLEKSRLLSDRFSAERPKGSFSTLEIQRTEQGDSAMYLCASSPRLGAGELFFGEGSRLTVL.

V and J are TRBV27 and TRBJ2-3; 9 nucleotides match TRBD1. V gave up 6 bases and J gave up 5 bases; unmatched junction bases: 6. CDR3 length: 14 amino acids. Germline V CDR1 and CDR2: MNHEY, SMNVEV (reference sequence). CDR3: CASRINRGQDTQYF. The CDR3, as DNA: TGTGCCAGCAGAATAAACAGGGGGCAAGATACGCAGTATTTT.

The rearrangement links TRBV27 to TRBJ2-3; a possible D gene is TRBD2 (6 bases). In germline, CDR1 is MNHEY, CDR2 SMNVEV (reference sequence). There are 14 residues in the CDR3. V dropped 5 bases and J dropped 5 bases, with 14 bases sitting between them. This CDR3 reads CASSGTLGGDTQYF. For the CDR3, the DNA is TGTGCCAGCAGTGGCACGCTGGGAGGAGATACGCAGTATTTT.

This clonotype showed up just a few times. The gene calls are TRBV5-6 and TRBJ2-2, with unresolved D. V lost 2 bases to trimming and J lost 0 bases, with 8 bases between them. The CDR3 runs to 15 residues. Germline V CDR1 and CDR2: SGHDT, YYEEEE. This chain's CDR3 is CASSFRSANTGELFF. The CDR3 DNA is TGTGCCAGCAGCTTTAGGTCCGCGAACACCGGGGAGCTGTTTTTT. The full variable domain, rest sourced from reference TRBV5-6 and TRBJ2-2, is DAGVTQSPTHLIKTRGQQVTLRCSPKSGHDTVSWYQQALGQGPQFIFQYYEEEERQRGNFPDRFSGHQFPNYSSELNVNALLLGDSALYLCASSFRSANTGELFFGEGSRLTVL.

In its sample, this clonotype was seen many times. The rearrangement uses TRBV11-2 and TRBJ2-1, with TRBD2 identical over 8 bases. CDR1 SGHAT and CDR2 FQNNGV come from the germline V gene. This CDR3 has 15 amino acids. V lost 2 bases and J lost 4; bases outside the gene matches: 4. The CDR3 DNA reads TGTGCCAGCAGCTTAAGTAGCGGGGCTTACAATGAGCAGTTCTTC. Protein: CASSLSSGAYNEQFF.

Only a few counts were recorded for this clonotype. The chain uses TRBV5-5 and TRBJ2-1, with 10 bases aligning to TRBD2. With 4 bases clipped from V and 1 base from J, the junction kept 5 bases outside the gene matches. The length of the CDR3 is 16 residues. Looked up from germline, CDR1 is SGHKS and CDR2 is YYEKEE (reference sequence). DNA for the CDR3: TGTGCCAGCAGCCCGCTAGCGGGAGCGTCCTACAATGAGCAGTTCTTC. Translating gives CASSPLAGASYNEQFF.

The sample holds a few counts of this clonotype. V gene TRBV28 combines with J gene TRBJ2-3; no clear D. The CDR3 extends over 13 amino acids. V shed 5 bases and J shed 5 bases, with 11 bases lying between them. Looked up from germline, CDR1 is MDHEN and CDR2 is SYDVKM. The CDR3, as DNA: TGTGCCAGCAGTCCCTCCTTCGAAGATACGCAGTATTTT. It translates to CASSPSFEDTQYF.

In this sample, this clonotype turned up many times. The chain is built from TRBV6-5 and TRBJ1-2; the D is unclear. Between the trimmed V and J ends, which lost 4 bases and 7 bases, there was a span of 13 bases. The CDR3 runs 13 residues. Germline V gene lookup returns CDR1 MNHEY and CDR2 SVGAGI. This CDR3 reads CASSSGYWRGYTF. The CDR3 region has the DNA TGTGCCAGCAGTTCGGGGTACTGGCGTGGCTACACCTTC.

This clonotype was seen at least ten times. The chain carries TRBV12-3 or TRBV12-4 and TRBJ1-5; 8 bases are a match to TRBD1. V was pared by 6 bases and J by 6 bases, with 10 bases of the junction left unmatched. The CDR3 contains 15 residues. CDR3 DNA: TGTGCCAGCAGATCACACACAGGGGGAGGTCAGCCCCAGCATTTT. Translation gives CASRSHTGGGQPQHF.

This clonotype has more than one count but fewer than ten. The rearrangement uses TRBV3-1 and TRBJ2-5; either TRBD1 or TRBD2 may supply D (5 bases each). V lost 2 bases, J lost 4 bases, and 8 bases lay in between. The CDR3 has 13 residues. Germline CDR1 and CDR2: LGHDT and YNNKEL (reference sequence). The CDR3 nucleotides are TGTGCCAGCAGCCAACCAGGGAGAGAGACCCAGTACTTC. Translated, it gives CASSQPGRETQYF.

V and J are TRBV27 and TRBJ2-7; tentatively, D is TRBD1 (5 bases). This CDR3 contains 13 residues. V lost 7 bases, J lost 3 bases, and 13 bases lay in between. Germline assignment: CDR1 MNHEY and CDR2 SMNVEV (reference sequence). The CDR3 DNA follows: TGTGCCAGCACCCAAGACAGAATCTACGAGCAGTACGTC. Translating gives CASTQDRIYEQYV.

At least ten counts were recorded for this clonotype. The CDR3 loop is CASSLASVREQFF. The CDR3, as DNA: TGCGCCAGCAGCTTGGCCTCGGTTCGGGAGCAGTTCTTC. J is TRBJ2-1 and V is TRBV5-1, with D unclear. Per germline, CDR1 SGHRS and CDR2 YFSETQ. Trimming stripped 0 bases from V and 10 bases from J, with 11 bases between. The CDR3 extends over 13 amino acids.

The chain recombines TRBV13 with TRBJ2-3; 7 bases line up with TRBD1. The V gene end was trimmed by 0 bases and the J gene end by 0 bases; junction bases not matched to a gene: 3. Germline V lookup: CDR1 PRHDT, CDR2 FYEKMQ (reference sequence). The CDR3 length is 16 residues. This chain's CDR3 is CASSLGNRGSTDTQYF. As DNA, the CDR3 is TGTGCCAGCAGCTTAGGGAACAGGGGTAGCACAGATACGCAGTATTTT.

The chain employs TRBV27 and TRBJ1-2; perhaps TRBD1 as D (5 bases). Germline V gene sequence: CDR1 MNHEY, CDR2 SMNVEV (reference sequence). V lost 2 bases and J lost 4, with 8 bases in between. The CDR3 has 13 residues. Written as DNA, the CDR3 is TGTGCCAGCAGTTTAATGGGGGGCTATGGCTACACCTTC. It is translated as CASSLMGGYGYTF.

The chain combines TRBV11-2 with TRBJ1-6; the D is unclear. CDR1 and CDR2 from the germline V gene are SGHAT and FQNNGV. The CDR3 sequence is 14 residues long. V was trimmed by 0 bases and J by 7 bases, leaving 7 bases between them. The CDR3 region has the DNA TGTGCCAGCAGCTTAGACTACGCGAATTCACCCCTCCACTTT. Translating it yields CASSLDYANSPLHF.

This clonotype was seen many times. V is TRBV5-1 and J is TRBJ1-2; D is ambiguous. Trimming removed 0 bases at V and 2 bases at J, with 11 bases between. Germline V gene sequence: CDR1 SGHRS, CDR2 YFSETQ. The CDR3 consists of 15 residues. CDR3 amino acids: CASSLGQDTNYGYTF. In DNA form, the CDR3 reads TGCGCCAGCAGCTTGGGGCAGGATACCAACTATGGCTACACCTTC.

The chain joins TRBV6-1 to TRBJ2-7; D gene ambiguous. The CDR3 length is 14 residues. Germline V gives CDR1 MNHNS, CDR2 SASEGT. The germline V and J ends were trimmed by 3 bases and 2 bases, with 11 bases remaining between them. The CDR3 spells CASSEAGLAYEQYF. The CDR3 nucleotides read TGTGCCAGCAGTGAGGCAGGTCTTGCCTACGAGCAGTACTTC.

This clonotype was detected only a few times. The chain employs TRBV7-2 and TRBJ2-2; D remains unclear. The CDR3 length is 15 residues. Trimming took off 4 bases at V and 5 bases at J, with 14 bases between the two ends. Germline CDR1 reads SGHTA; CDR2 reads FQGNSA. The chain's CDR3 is CASSSRSHFTGELFF. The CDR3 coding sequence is TGTGCCAGCAGCTCCCGGTCCCACTTTACCGGGGAGCTGTTTTTT.